What follows are 12 T cell receptor beta chains derived from one specimen sequenced in a study of blood T cell repertoires in COVID-19. TCRdb keeps only in-frame clones here, not all; method: immunoSEQ multiplex PCR. The sample includes about 250,000 clones, 88% of them seen just once. The sample consisted of peripheral blood. These receptors came from a woman aged 25 to 39 with COVID-19, enrolled during active disease.

V gene TRBV11-3 combines with J gene TRBJ2-7, with D possibly TRBD2 on 5 matching bases. The CDR3 contains 12 residues. CDR1 and CDR2 from the germline V gene are SGHNT and YENEEA. V gave up 2 bases and J gave up 5 bases, with 7 bases separating them. The CDR3 DNA sequence: TGTGCCAGCAGCTTAACCGGGGACGAGCAGTACTTC. It encodes CASSLTGDEQYF. Variable domain in full (rest from reference TRBV11-3 and TRBJ2-7): EAGVVQSPRYKIIEKKQPVAFWCNPISGHNTLYWYLQNLGQGPELLIRYENEEAVDDSQLPKDRFSAERLKGVDSTLKIQPAELGDSAVYLCASSLTGDEQYFGPGTRLTVT.

As to this clone: Different DNA sequences within this sample yield the same CDR3. The rearrangement joins TRBV18 to TRBJ2-7, with 7 bases that match TRBD1. V was pared by 2 bases and J by 2 bases, with 3 bases of the junction left unmatched. Germline CDR1 reads KGHSH; CDR2 reads LQKENI. This CDR3 has 14 amino acids. This CDR3 is CASSPRQGTYEQYV. CDR3 nucleotides: TGTGCCAGCTCACCAAGACAGGGAACCTACGAGCAGTACGTC.

The V gene is TRBV2, the J gene TRBJ1-2; weak D call: TRBD1 (5 bases). Trimming removed 3 bases from V and 4 bases from J, with 12 bases in between. Germline-derived CDR1 and CDR2 are SNHLY and FYNNEI. The CDR3 totals 14 residues. CDR3 nucleotides: TGTGCCAGCAGTGAGGCAGGGAGGGTCTATGGCTACACCTTC. Translating it yields CASSEAGRVYGYTF.

This clone has just a few counts. The chain joins TRBV21-1 to TRBJ1-5; the D call TRBD1 from the table was never checked on the DNA. TRBV21-1 is a pseudogene segment. This CDR3 has 17 amino acids. The CDR3: CASSKGRPGPQNQPQHF. The CDR3 DNA reads as TGTGCCAGCAGCAAAGGTCGACCAGGGCCCCAAAATCAGCCCCAGCATTTT.

The genes are TRBV29-1 and TRBJ2-7; maybe TRBD1 (5 bases). CDR3 length equals 12 residues. Trimming stripped 6 bases from V and 7 bases from J, with 16 bases between. CDR1 is SQVTM and CDR2 is ANQGSEA in the germline V gene. CDR3 amino acids: CSVPLGVREQYV. The CDR3 DNA is TGCAGCGTCCCGTTAGGGGTTCGGGAGCAGTACGTC.

This clone was seen just once. The J gene is TRBJ1-5, the V gene TRBV7-8; D is undetermined. The CDR3 runs to 13 residues. Trimming removed 5 bases from V and 6 bases from J, with 11 bases in between. The germline V gene has CDR1 SGHVS and CDR2 FQNEAQ. The CDR3, as DNA: TGTGCCAGCAGCCCCGGGTCCGTTCAGCCCCAGCATTTT. Protein product: CASSPGSVQPQHF.

The CDR3: CASSPLAGGPHEQFF. CDR3 bases: TGTGCCAGCAGCCCCTTAGCGGGAGGGCCACATGAGCAGTTCTTC. The chain joins TRBV3-1 (or the pseudogene TRBV3-2) to TRBJ2-1; TRBD2 matches 11 bases. Germline CDR1 reads LGHDT; CDR2 reads YNNKEL (reference sequence). The CDR3 covers 15 residues. Trimming at V came to 4 bases and at J to 8 bases, leaving 7 bases not matched to a gene.

The gene calls are TRBV7-9 and TRBJ1-2; D gene uncertain. CDR1 is SEHNR and CDR2 is FQNEAQ in the germline V gene (reference sequence). Trimming cost V 5 bases and J 12 bases, with 7 bases left between them. The CDR3 spans 9 residues. The CDR3 region is CASSARDTF. The DNA of the CDR3 is TGTGCCAGCAGCGCCCGGGACACCTTC.

This clone was recorded a few times. The chain joins TRBV12-3 or TRBV12-4 to TRBJ2-2; tentatively, D is TRBD1 (5 bases). V was shortened by 8 bases and J by 6 bases, with 13 bases between the two germline ends. There are 13 residues in the CDR3. CDR3 in DNA: TGTGCCAGCGGACACTCCGTGTCCGGGGAGCTGTTTTTT. Protein product: CASGHSVSGELFF.

This rearrangement joins TRBV5-6 to TRBJ2-7, with TRBD2 identical over 14 bases. Germline V gene sequence: CDR1 SGHDT, CDR2 YYEEEE. The CDR3 sequence is 15 residues long. V was pared by 6 bases and J by 5 bases, with 7 bases of the junction left unmatched. The CDR3 spells CASTTGLAGENEQYV. The CDR3 DNA sequence: TGTGCCAGCACCACGGGACTAGCGGGAGAAAACGAGCAGTACGTC.

The gene calls are TRBV25-1 and TRBJ1-1, with TRBD1 as a possible D gene (5 bases). CDR3 size: 13 residues. Per the germline V gene, CDR1 is MGHDK and CDR2 is SYGVNS. Deletions cut 7 bases from V and 6 bases from J, with 15 bases between. The CDR3 here is CASKLNPGAEAFF. CDR3 nucleotides: TGTGCCAGCAAATTAAATCCGGGGGCTGAAGCTTTCTTT.

This clone has a single count. The chain links TRBV9 to TRBJ2-7; a possible D gene is TRBD2 (6 bases). CDR3 length equals 16 residues. Germline lookup yields CDR1 SGDLS and CDR2 YYNGEE. V lost 0 bases, J lost 1 base, and 14 bases lay in between. CDR3 sequence reads: CASSVAGGTWSYEQYF. The DNA of the CDR3 is TGTGCCAGCAGCGTAGCTGGGGGGACTTGGTCCTACGAGCAGTACTTC.